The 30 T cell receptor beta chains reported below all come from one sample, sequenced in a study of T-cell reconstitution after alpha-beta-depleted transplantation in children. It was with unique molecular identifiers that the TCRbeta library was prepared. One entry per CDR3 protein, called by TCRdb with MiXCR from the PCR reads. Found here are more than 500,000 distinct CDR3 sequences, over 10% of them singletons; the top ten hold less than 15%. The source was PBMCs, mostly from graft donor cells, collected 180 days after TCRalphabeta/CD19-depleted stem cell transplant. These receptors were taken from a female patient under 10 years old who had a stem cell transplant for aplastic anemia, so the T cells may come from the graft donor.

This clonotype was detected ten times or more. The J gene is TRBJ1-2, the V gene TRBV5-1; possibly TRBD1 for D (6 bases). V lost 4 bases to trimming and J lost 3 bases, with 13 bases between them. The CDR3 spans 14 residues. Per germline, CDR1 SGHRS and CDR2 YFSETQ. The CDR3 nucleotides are TGCGCCAGCAGCCGAGCGACAGGATACTATGGCTACACCTTC. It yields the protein CASSRATGYYGYTF.

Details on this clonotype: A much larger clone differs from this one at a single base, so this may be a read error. The CDR3 is CASSREVGGPHNEQFF. CDR3 DNA: TGTGCCAGCAGCCGAGAGGTGGGAGGGCCTCACAATGAGCAGTTCTTC. The rearrangement joins TRBV14 to TRBJ2-1, with 7 bases fitting TRBD2. The CDR3 contains 16 residues. V shed 4 bases, J shed 5 bases, and the junction held 11 bases outside the gene matches. CDR1 is SGHDN and CDR2 is FVKESK in the germline V gene.

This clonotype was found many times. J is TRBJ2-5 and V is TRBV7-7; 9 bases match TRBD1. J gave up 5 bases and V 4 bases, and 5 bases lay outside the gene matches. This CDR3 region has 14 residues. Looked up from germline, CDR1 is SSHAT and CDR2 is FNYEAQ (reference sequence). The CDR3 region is CASSSQGAGETQYF. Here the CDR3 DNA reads TGTGCCAGCAGCTCACAGGGGGCCGGGGAGACCCAGTACTTC.

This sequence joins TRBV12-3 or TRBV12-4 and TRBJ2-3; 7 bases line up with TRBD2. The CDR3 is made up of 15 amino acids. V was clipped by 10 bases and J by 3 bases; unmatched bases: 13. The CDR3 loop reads CANTHGEGNTDTQYF. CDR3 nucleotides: TGTGCCAACACCCACGGGGAGGGCAATACAGATACGCAGTATTTT.

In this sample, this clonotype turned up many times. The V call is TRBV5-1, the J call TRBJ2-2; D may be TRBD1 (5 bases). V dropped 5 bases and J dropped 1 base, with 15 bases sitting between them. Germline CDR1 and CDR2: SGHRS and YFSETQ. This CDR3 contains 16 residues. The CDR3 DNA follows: TGCGCCAGCAGGCTGAACTTTCAGGGGAACACCGGGGAGCTGTTTTTT. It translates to CASRLNFQGNTGELFF.

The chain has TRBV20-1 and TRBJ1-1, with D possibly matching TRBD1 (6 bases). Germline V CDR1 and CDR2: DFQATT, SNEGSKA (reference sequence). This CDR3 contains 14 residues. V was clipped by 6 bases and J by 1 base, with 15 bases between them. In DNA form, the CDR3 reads TGCAGTGCGACGGACAGAGGAACGAACACTGAAGCTTTCTTT. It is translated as CSATDRGTNTEAFF.

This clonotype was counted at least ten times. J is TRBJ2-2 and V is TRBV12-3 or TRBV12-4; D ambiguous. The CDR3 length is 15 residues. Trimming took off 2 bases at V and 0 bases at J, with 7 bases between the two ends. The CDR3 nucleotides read TGTGCCAGCAGTTTAAGGCAGGCGAACACCGGGGAGCTGTTTTTT. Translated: CASSLRQANTGELFF.

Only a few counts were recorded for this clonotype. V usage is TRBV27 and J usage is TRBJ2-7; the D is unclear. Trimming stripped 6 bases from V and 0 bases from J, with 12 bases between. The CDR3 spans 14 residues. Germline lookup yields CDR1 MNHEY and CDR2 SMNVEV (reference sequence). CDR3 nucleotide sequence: TGTGCCAGCAGCCAGAGACCCGACTCCTACGAGCAGTACGTC. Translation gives CASSQRPDSYEQYV.

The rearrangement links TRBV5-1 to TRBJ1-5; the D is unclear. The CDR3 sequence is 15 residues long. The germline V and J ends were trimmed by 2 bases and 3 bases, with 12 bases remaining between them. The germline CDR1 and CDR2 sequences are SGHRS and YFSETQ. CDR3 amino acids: CASSFLGEANQPQHF. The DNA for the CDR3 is TGCGCCAGCAGCTTTCTTGGGGAGGCCAATCAGCCCCAGCATTTT.

This CDR3 is CASSYRAGVSYEQYF. The CDR3 DNA follows: TGTGCCAGCAGTTACCGAGCGGGAGTATCCTACGAGCAGTACTTC. The V and J genes are TRBV6-2 or TRBV6-3 and TRBJ2-7; 8 bases match TRBD2. CDR1 and CDR2 (germline): MNHEY, SVGEGT. The CDR3 spans 15 residues. The trim removed 2 bases at V and 1 base at J, leaving 4 bases unmatched.

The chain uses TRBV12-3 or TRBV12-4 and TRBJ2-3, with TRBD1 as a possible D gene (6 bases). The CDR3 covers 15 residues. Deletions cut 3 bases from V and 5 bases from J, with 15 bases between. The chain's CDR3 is CASSFRVGAEDTQYF. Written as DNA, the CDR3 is TGTGCCAGCAGTTTTCGAGTGGGGGCCGAAGATACGCAGTATTTT.

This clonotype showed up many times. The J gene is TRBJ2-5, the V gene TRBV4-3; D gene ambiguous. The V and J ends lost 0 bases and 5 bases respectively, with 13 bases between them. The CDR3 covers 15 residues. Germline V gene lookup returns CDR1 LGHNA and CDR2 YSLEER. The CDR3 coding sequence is TGCGCCAGCAGCCAAGATTATGGGCAGAGGGAGACCCAGTACTTC. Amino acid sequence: CASSQDYGQRETQYF.

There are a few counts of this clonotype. The DNA for the CDR3 is TGCAGCGTTGACCGGATGGGGAACACTGAAGCTTTCTTT. The encoded protein is CSVDRMGNTEAFF. The chain uses TRBV29-1 and TRBJ1-1; no clear D gene. This CDR3 is built from 13 residues. Trimming stripped 3 bases from V and 1 base from J, with 9 bases between. Looked up from germline, CDR1 is SQVTM and CDR2 is ANQGSEA.

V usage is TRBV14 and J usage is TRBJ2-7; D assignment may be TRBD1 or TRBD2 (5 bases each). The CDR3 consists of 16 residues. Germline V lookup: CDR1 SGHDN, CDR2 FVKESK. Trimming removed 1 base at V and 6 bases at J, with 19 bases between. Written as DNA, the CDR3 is TGTGCCAGCAGCCAAGCAGGGAGCGTCGCGTTCTTCGAGCAGTACTTC. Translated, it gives CASSQAGSVAFFEQYF.

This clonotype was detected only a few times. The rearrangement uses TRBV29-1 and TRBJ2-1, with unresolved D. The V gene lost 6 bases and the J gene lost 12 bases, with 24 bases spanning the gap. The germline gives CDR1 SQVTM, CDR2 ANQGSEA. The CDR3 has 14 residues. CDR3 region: CSVGLRGRRERQFF. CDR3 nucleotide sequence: TGCAGCGTCGGTCTTAGAGGAAGGAGAGAGAGGCAGTTCTTC.

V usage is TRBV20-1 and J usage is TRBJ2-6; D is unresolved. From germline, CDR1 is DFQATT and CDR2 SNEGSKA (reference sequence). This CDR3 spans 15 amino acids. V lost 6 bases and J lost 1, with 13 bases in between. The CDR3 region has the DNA TGCAGTGCCTCCCCGGTCCCATCTGGGGCCAACGTCCTGACTTTC. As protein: CSASPVPSGANVLTF.

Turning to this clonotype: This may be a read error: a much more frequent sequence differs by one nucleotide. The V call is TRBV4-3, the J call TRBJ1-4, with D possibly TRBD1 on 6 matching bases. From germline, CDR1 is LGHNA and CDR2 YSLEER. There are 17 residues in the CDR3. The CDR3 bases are TGCGCCAGCAGCCATGCGGCCGGACAGCAACGAGGTGAACAACTGTTTTTT. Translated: CASSHAAGQQRGEQLFF.

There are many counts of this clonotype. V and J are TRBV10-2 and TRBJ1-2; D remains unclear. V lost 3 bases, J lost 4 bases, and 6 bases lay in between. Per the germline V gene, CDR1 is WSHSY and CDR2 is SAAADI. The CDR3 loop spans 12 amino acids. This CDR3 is CASSEQSYGYTF. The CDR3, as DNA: TGCGCCAGCAGTGAACAGTCCTATGGCTACACCTTC.

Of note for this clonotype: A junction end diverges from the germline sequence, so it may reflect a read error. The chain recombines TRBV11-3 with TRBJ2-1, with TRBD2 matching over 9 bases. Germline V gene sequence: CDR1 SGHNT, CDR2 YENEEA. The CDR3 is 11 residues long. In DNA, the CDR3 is TGTGCCAGCAGCTCGGGACTAGCCCACGACTTC. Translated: CASSSGLAHDF.

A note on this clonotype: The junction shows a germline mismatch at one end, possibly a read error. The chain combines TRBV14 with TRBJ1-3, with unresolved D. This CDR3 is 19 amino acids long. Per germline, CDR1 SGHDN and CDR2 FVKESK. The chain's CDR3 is CASSSPIEYWAAGGHTIYF. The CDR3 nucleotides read TGTGCCAGCAGCTCCCCTATAGAGTACTGGGCCGCGGGTGGACACACCATATATTTT.

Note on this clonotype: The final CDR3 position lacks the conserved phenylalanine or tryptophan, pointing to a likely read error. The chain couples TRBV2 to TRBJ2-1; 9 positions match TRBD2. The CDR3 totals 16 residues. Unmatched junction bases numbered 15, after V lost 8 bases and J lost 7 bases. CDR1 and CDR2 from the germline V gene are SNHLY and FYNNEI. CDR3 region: CASVPGPFAGGNEQFS. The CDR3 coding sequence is TGTGCCAGCGTCCCGGGACCATTTGCGGGGGGGAATGAGCAGTTCTCC.

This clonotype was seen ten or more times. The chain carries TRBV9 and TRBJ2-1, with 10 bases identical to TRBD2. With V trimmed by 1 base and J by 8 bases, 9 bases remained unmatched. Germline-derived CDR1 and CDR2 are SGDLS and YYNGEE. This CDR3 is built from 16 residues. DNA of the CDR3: TGTGCCAGCAGCGTATCGGGGCTAGCGGGAGCGTATGAGCAGTTCTTC. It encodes CASSVSGLAGAYEQFF. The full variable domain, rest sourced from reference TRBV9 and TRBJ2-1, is DSGVTQTPKHLITATGQRVTLRCSPRSGDLSVYWYQQSLDQGLQFLIQYYNGEERAKGNILERFSAQQFPDLHSELNLSSLELGDSALYFCASSVSGLAGAYEQFFGPGTRLTVL.

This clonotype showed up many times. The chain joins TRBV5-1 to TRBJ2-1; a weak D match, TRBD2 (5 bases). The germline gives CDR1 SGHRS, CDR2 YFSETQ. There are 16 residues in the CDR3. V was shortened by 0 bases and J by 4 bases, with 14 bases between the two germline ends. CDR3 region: CASSLAPTKSYNEQFF. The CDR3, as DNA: TGCGCCAGCAGCTTGGCCCCGACTAAGAGTTACAATGAGCAGTTCTTC.

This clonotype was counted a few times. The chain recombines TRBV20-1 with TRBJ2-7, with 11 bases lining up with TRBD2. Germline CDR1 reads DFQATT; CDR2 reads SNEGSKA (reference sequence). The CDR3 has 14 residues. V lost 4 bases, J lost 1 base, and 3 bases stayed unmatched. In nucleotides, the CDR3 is TGCAGTGCTAAACTAGCGGGAGTTTCCTACGAGCAGTACTTC. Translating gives CSAKLAGVSYEQYF.

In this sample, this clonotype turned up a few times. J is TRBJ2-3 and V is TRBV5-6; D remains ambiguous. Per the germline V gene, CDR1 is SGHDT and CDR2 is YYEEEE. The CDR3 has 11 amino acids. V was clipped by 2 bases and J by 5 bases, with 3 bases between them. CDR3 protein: CASSLIDTQYF. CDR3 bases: TGTGCCAGCAGCTTAATAGATACGCAGTATTTT.

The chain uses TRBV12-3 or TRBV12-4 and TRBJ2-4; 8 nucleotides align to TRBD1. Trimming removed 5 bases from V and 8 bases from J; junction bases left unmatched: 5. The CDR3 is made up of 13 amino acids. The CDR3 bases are TGTGCCAGCAGTGACAGGGGAAGGGACATTCAGTACTTC. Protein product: CASSDRGRDIQYF.

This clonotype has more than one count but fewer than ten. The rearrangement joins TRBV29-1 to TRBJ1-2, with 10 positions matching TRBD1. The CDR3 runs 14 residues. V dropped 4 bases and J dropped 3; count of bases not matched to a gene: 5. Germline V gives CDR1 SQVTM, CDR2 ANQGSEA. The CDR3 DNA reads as TGCAGCGTTGGGGCCGGGACAGGGGACTATGGCTACACCTTC. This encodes CSVGAGTGDYGYTF.

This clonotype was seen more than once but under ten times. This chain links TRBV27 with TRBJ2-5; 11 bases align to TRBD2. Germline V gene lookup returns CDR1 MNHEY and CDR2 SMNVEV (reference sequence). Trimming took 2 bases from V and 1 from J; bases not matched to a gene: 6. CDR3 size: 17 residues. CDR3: CASSLGLAGPLQETQYF. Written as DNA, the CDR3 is TGTGCCAGCAGTTTAGGACTAGCGGGCCCTCTCCAAGAGACCCAGTACTTC.

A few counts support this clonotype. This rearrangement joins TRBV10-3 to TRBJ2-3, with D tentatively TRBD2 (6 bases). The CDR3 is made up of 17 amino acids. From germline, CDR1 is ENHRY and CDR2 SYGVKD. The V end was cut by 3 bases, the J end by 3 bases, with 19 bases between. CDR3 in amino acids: CAISESPGLRDTDTQYF. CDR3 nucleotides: TGTGCCATCAGTGAATCCCCGGGCCTGCGGGATACAGATACGCAGTATTTT.

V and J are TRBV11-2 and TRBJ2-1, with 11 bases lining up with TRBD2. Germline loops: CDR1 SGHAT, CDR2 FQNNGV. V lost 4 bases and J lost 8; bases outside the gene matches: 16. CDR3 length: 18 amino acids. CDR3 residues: CASSWGSGLAGGIDEQFF. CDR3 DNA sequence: TGTGCCAGCAGCTGGGGTAGCGGGCTAGCGGGGGGCATAGATGAGCAGTTCTTC. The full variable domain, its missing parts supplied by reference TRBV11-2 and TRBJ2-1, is EAGVAQSPRYKIIEKRQSVAFWCNPISGHATLYWYQQILGQGPKLLIQFQNNGVVDDSQLPKDRFSAERLKGVDSTLKIQPAKLEDSAVYLCASSWGSGLAGGIDEQFFGPGTRLTVL.